A single sample is the source of the 11 T cell receptor beta chains below, sequenced in a study of siplizumab effects on memory and regulatory T cells. Measured with immunoSEQ multiplex PCR; TCRdb has only the in-frame clones, and not every one. The data show about 62,000 clones, 79% seen once. Sequencing was carried out using memory CD4+ T cells sorted from blood. Source of these receptors: a human donor in good health.

This chain uses TRBV20-1 with TRBJ2-5; either TRBD1 or TRBD2 may supply D (5 bases each). The germline V gene encodes CDR1 DFQATT and CDR2 SNEGSKA (reference sequence). V dropped 6 bases and J dropped 14 bases, with 19 bases sitting between them. This CDR3 has 11 amino acids. For the CDR3, the DNA is TGCAGTGCCCACCCTCAGGGACCGCCATACTTC. Translation: CSAHPQGPPYF.

The chain couples TRBV7-8 to TRBJ1-1; D possibly corresponds to TRBD1 (5 bases). Germline CDR1 reads SGHVS; CDR2 reads FQNEAQ. CDR3 length: 13 residues. V lost 3 bases, J lost 4 bases, and 9 bases lay in between. The DNA for the CDR3 is TGTGCCAGCAGCTTGGAAGGGGTCACTGAAGCTTTCTTT. As protein: CASSLEGVTEAFF.

CDR3 in DNA: TGTGCCAGCCAAATGGGAACGGGTGAAAAACTGTTTTTT. Its protein is CASQMGTGEKLFF. The chain uses TRBV19 and TRBJ1-4; unclear D gene. V gave up 9 bases and J gave up 7 bases, with 15 bases separating them. Looked up from germline, CDR1 is LNHDA and CDR2 is SQIVND (reference sequence). The CDR3 runs 13 residues.

The V and J genes are TRBV2 and TRBJ1-1; D is undetermined. The CDR3 is made up of 16 amino acids. Trimming shortened V by 2 bases and J by 5 bases, and 18 bases separated the two germline ends. Per the germline V gene, CDR1 is SNHLY and CDR2 is FYNNEI. CDR3 nucleotide sequence: TGTGCCAGCAGTGAAAATTGGGGATACGGGAGGACTGAAGCTTTCTTT. This encodes CASSENWGYGRTEAFF. Full variable domain (missing parts from reference TRBV2 and TRBJ1-1): EPEVTQTPSHQVTQMGQEVILRCVPISNHLYFYWYRQILGQKVEFLVSFYNNEISEKSEIFDDQFSVERPDGSNFTLKIRSTKLEDSAMYFCASSENWGYGRTEAFFGQGTRLTVV.

The chain is built from TRBV7-8 and TRBJ2-1, with 8 bases matching TRBD2. V trimming: 4 bases; J trimming: 7 bases; junction bases outside the gene matches: 6. The CDR3 runs 14 residues. Per the germline V gene, CDR1 is SGHVS and CDR2 is FQNEAQ. Here the CDR3 DNA reads TGTGCCAGCAGCTCTTTGACTAGCGCAAATGAGCAGTTCTTC. Its protein is CASSSLTSANEQFF.

In its sample, this clone was seen once. J is TRBJ1-2 and V is TRBV7-6; the D is unclear. Trimming cost V 5 bases and J 2 bases, with 12 bases left between them. The length of the CDR3 is 14 residues. Germline CDR1 is SGHVS and CDR2 is FNYEAQ. CDR3 loop: CASSRDGLNYGYTF. DNA of the CDR3: TGTGCCAGCAGCCGAGACGGCCTAAACTATGGCTACACCTTC.

This clone was found many times. The J gene is TRBJ1-6, the V gene TRBV6-1, with D hard to call. V was pared by 8 bases and J by 2 bases, with 10 bases between. Germline CDR1 reads MNHNS; CDR2 reads SASEGT. The CDR3 has 14 amino acids. The CDR3 region is CASASGPYNSPLHF. The CDR3 DNA sequence: TGTGCCAGCGCAAGTGGCCCCTATAATTCACCCCTCCACTTT.

This chain uses TRBV11-2 with TRBJ1-2; 9 bases are a match to TRBD1. From germline, CDR1 is SGHAT and CDR2 FQNNGV. Losses at the gene ends were 4 bases for V and 4 bases for J; bases not matched to a gene: 4. This CDR3 contains 14 residues. This CDR3 reads CASSSGQGSYGYTF. The CDR3 DNA reads TGTGCCAGCAGCTCAGGACAGGGGAGCTATGGCTACACCTTC. The full variable domain, with the rest looked up from reference TRBV11-2 and TRBJ1-2, is EAGVAQSPRYKIIEKRQSVAFWCNPISGHATLYWYQQILGQGPKLLIQFQNNGVVDDSQLPKDRFSAERLKGVDSTLKIQPAKLEDSAVYLCASSSGQGSYGYTFGSGTRLTVV.

The chain joins TRBV5-6 to TRBJ2-7; D gene uncertain. Between the trimmed V and J ends, which lost 0 bases and 5 bases, there was a span of 15 bases. In germline, CDR1 is SGHDT, CDR2 YYEEEE. This CDR3 comprises 15 residues. The CDR3 protein is CASSLVASGVHEQYF. CDR3 coding DNA: TGTGCCAGCAGCTTGGTGGCATCTGGGGTCCACGAGCAGTACTTC. Full variable domain (rest looked up from reference TRBV5-6 and TRBJ2-7): DAGVTQSPTHLIKTRGQQVTLRCSPKSGHDTVSWYQQALGQGPQFIFQYYEEEERQRGNFPDRFSGHQFPNYSSELNVNALLLGDSALYLCASSLVASGVHEQYFGPGTRLTVT.

This chain uses TRBV18 with TRBJ2-3; tentatively, D is TRBD1 (6 bases). The CDR3 spans 14 residues. V lost 3 bases to trimming and J lost 3 bases, with 10 bases between them. The germline V gene has CDR1 KGHSH and CDR2 LQKENI. Written as DNA, the CDR3 is TGTGCCAGCTCACCGTTCGACAGGACAGATACGCAGTATTTT. Protein product: CASSPFDRTDTQYF.

This clone turned up a few times. The chain uses TRBV2 and TRBJ2-1; 8 positions agree with TRBD1. The CDR3 is 15 residues long. V gave up 5 bases and J gave up 2 bases; unmatched junction bases: 5. Per the germline V gene, CDR1 is SNHLY and CDR2 is FYNNEI. CDR3 protein: CASSLRGRAYNEQFF. The DNA of the CDR3 is TGTGCCAGCAGTCTCAGGGGGCGCGCCTACAATGAGCAGTTCTTC.